This TCR beta chain was retrieved from a study of molecular identifiers for immune sequencing clone quantification. Study results and limitations: With a barcode shared among identical TCR molecules, highly expanded clone sizes could be underestimated.

J lost 5 bases, V lost 3 bases, and 7 bases had no gene match. The length of the CDR3 is 14 residues. Germline CDR1 SGHVS, CDR2 FNYEAQ. In the case of this clonotype: Its antigen remains unidentified.

It was with previously described methods and listed TCR primers that bulk TCR libraries were made. TCRdb reprocessed the PCR reads via MiXCR and lists one record per CDR3 protein. The sample yields 90,000 or so distinct CDR3 sequences, roughly 21% seen once. V usage is TRBV7-6 and J usage is TRBJ2-7; TRBD2 aligns across 7 bases. The clonotype comes from a human donor in good health. Some libraries in this study had Jurkat cell RNA spiked in. The sample was naive CD8+ T cells from blood, with Jurkat cell RNA spiked in. Subset indicated: FACS-sorted CD8+CD4-CCR7+CD45RA+ naive T cells. Written as DNA, the CDR3 is TGTGCCAGCAGCTTTGGCGGGAGAGTCAACGAGCAGTACTTC. Encoded protein: CASSFGGRVNEQYF.